The 13 T cell receptor beta chains below were found in one sample sequenced in a study of blood T cell repertoires in COVID-19. Sequencing used immunoSEQ multiplex PCR; TCRdb keeps in-frame clones, though not all of them. The data show nearly 65,000 clones, around 84% seen once. Sequencing used peripheral blood. These receptors were collected from a human donor in a cohort sampled during active COVID-19.

The rearrangement joins TRBV2 to TRBJ2-7, with a possible D match to TRBD1 (6 bases). Germline V CDR1 and CDR2: SNHLY, FYNNEI. The CDR3 loop spans 13 amino acids. V shed 8 bases and J shed 2 bases, with 13 bases lying between them. The CDR3 DNA reads TGTGCCAGCCGGGACACTCCTACCTACGAGCAGTACTTC. Amino acid sequence: CASRDTPTYEQYF.

J is TRBJ1-5 and V is TRBV7-9, with D hard to call. V was cut by 4 bases and J by 4 bases, with 8 bases left in between. This CDR3 is built from 13 residues. Germline-derived CDR1 and CDR2 are SEHNR and FQNEAQ (reference sequence). CDR3 region: CASSSGWNQPQHF. The CDR3 coding sequence is TGTGCCAGCAGCTCGGGGTGGAATCAGCCCCAGCATTTT.

The chain is built from TRBV11-2 and TRBJ1-2; D gene ambiguous. V lost 7 bases and J lost 4, with 16 bases in between. The CDR3 sequence is 14 residues long. The germline V gene has CDR1 SGHAT and CDR2 FQNNGV. DNA of the CDR3: TGTGCCAGCAACCAAGTAGGCAGAGGCTATGGCTACACCTTC. Translating it yields CASNQVGRGYGYTF.

The V and J genes are TRBV6-2 or TRBV6-3 and TRBJ2-5, with D perhaps matching TRBD1 (6 bases). Trimming removed 0 bases at V and 3 bases at J, with 14 bases between. CDR3 length: 16 amino acids. Looked up from germline, CDR1 is MNHEY and CDR2 is SVGEGT. The CDR3 DNA is TGTGCCAGCAGTTACTCAACTGGACAGATCGAAGAGACCCAGTACTTC. Amino acid sequence: CASSYSTGQIEETQYF.

The J gene is TRBJ2-7, the V gene TRBV4-3, with D unclear. The V end lost 0 bases, the J end lost 6 bases, and 12 bases lay between the germline ends. The germline V gene encodes CDR1 LGHNA and CDR2 YSLEER. The length of the CDR3 is 14 residues. The CDR3 loop is CASSQDVYSFEQYF. CDR3 nucleotides: TGCGCCAGCAGCCAAGATGTGTACTCTTTCGAGCAGTACTTC.

This clone was seen only a few times. The rearrangement links TRBV5-1 to TRBJ2-7; a weak D match, TRBD1 (5 bases). Germline V gene lookup returns CDR1 SGHRS and CDR2 YFSETQ. The V gene lost 7 bases and the J gene lost 2 bases, with 7 bases spanning the gap. CDR3 length: 11 amino acids. The CDR3 nucleotides read TGCGCCAGCCGACAGACCTACGAGCAGTACTTC. Translated, it gives CASRQTYEQYF.

This chain connects TRBV19 to TRBJ2-1, with a weak D call TRBD2 (6 bases). With 4 bases removed from V and 4 bases from J, the gap between germline ends came to 23 bases. This CDR3 has 18 amino acids. Germline CDR1 reads LNHDA; CDR2 reads SQIVND (reference sequence). The CDR3 loop is CASSSGIFRDLRYNEQFF. CDR3 nucleotide sequence: TGTGCCAGTAGTAGTGGAATTTTTCGGGACTTGAGGTACAATGAGCAGTTCTTC.

The CDR3 DNA is TGTGCCAGCAGCTTGTGGCAGGGGAAAACACCCCTCCACTTT. It is translated as CASSLWQGKTPLHF. This rearrangement joins TRBV5-6 to TRBJ1-6, with D perhaps TRBD1 (6 bases). Germline V gives CDR1 SGHDT, CDR2 YYEEEE. The CDR3 covers 14 residues. Trimming left V 1 base short and J 11 bases short, with 13 bases between.

This chain links TRBV28 with TRBJ2-7, with 8 bases lining up with TRBD2. There are 14 residues in the CDR3. CDR1 is MDHEN, CDR2 SYDVKM, per germline. V lost 6 bases, J lost 2 bases, and 6 bases stayed unmatched. CDR3 coding DNA: TGTGCCAGCAGACTAAGCGGGAGTCCCTACGAGCAGTACTTC. It specifies CASRLSGSPYEQYF.

Here the CDR3 reads CASSFGDTEAFF. In nucleotides, the CDR3 is TGTGCCAGCAGCTTCGGAGACACTGAAGCTTTCTTT. The chain carries TRBV7-9 and TRBJ1-1; D ambiguous. The germline V gene encodes CDR1 SEHNR and CDR2 FQNEAQ (reference sequence). The CDR3 extends over 12 amino acids. Trimming pared 3 bases from V and 3 bases from J, leaving 5 bases between.

The chain uses TRBV19 and TRBJ1-2; D gene ambiguous. CDR1 is LNHDA and CDR2 is SQIVND in the germline V gene (reference sequence). The CDR3 sequence is 12 residues long. Between the trimmed V and J ends, which lost 1 base and 6 bases, there was a span of 6 bases. The CDR3 spells CASSIAANGYTF. The CDR3 DNA reads TGTGCCAGTAGTATAGCCGCGAATGGCTACACCTTC.

The V gene is TRBV4-3, the J gene TRBJ2-1, with 7 bases that match TRBD1. Germline lookup yields CDR1 LGHNA and CDR2 YSLEER. This CDR3 comprises 15 residues. V lost 4 bases to trimming and J lost 5 bases; unmatched junction nucleotides: 8. The CDR3: CASSLQGGLNNEQFF. CDR3 in DNA: TGCGCCAGCAGCCTACAAGGGGGCTTAAACAATGAGCAGTTCTTC.

CDR3 nucleotides: TGCGCCAGCAGCCAAGATCCAGGGGGCGTACAGGAAGCTTTCTTT. It translates to CASSQDPGGVQEAFF. The gene calls are TRBV4-1 and TRBJ1-1, with 8 bases aligning to TRBD1. V lost 0 bases, J lost 8 bases, and 8 bases stayed unmatched. Looked up from germline, CDR1 is MGHRA and CDR2 is YSYEKL. The CDR3 runs 15 residues.